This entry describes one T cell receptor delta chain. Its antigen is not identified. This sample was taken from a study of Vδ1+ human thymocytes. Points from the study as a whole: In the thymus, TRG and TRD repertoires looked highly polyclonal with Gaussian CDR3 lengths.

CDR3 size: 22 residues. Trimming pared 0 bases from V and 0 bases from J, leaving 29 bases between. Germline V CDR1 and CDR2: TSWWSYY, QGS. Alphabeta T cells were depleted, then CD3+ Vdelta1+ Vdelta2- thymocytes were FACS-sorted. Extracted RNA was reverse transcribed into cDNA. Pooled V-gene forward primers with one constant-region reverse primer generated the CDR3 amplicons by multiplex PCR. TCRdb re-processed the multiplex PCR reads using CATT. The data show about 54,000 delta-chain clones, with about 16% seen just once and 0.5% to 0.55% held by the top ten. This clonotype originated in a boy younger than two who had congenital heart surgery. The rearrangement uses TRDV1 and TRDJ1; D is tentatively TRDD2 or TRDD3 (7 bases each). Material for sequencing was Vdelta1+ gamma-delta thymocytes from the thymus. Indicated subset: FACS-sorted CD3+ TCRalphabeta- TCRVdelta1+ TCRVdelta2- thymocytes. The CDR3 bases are TGTGCTCTTGGGGAACTCCTTTTCCTACACGGCAACTGGGGACCCTACACCGATAAACTCATCTTT. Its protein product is CALGELLFLHGNWGPYTDKLIF.